The 23 T cell receptor beta chains in this list originate from one sample, sequenced in a study of blood T cell repertoires in COVID-19. Libraries were prepared by immunoSEQ multiplex PCR; TCRdb keeps only in-frame clonotypes and omits some of them. Of approximately 230,000 clones listed, approximately 90% are singletons. Sequencing used PBMCs or T cells enriched from blood (not recorded which). The origin of the receptors is a woman in her thirties who had recovered from COVID-19.

This chain connects TRBV30 to TRBJ2-1; D possibly corresponds to TRBD2 (6 bases). Germline V CDR1 and CDR2: GTSNPN, SVGIG (reference sequence). The CDR3 covers 14 residues. Between the trimmed V and J ends, which lost 4 bases and 6 bases, there was a span of 16 bases. CDR3 coding DNA: TGTGCCTGGACTCCGGGAGTGGGTTTCAATGAGCAGTTCTTC. It codes for CAWTPGVGFNEQFF.

This clone was detected only once. V and J are TRBV28 and TRBJ2-7; D is ambiguous. With 6 bases removed from V and 0 bases from J, the gap between germline ends came to 18 bases. The CDR3 runs 16 residues. Germline values: CDR1 MDHEN, CDR2 SYDVKM. The CDR3 here is CASRTSPGFSSYEQYF. The CDR3, as DNA: TGTGCCAGCAGAACTTCCCCCGGGTTTAGCTCCTACGAGCAGTACTTC.

The rearrangement uses TRBV15 and TRBJ2-1; the D gene is possibly TRBD1 (6 bases). Germline V CDR1 and CDR2: LNHNV, YYDKDF (reference sequence). Trimming removed 1 base at V and 2 bases at J, with 9 bases between. CDR3 size: 15 residues. The CDR3 here is CATSRVQGPYNEQFF. In nucleotides, the CDR3 is TGTGCCACCAGCAGAGTACAGGGACCCTACAATGAGCAGTTCTTC. The full variable domain, with the rest looked up from reference TRBV15 and TRBJ2-1, is DAMVIQNPRYQVTQFGKPVTLSCSQTLNHNVMYWYQQKSSQAPKLLFHYYDKDFNNEADTPDNFQSRRPNTSFCFLDIRSPGLGDTAMYLCATSRVQGPYNEQFFGPGTRLTVL.

The J gene is TRBJ1-5, the V gene TRBV19, with TRBD1 matching 7 bases. Per the germline V gene, CDR1 is LNHDA and CDR2 is SQIVND (reference sequence). V was pared by 10 bases and J by 1 base, with 25 bases of the junction left unmatched. This CDR3 is built from 20 residues. The DNA of the CDR3 is TGTGCCACCCCTACCCCAAGCGTCGACAGGGTTTTATTGAGCAATCAGCCCCAGCATTTT. Protein product: CATPTPSVDRVLLSNQPQHF.

The V call is TRBV11-3, the J call TRBJ1-1, with no clear D. CDR1 and CDR2 (germline): SGHNT, YENEEA. Trimming shortened V by 3 bases and J by 0 bases, and 5 bases separated the two germline ends. The CDR3 covers 13 residues. This CDR3 reads CASSFRVNTEAFF. CDR3 bases: TGTGCCAGCAGCTTTCGGGTGAACACTGAAGCTTTCTTT. Full variable domain (missing parts from reference TRBV11-3 and TRBJ1-1): EAGVVQSPRYKIIEKKQPVAFWCNPISGHNTLYWYLQNLGQGPELLIRYENEEAVDDSQLPKDRFSAERLKGVDSTLKIQPAELGDSAVYLCASSFRVNTEAFFGQGTRLTVV.

With regard to this clone: A junction boundary mismatches the germline segment, possibly from a read error. The V and J genes are TRBV19 and TRBJ1-1; a weak D match, TRBD1 (6 bases). The germline CDR1 and CDR2 sequences are LNHDA and SQIVND (reference sequence). The CDR3 covers 14 residues. CDR3 bases: TGTGCCAGTAGAATAGGGGGGCCGAACACTGAAGCTTTCTTT. Translating gives CASRIGGPNTEAFF.

This chain links TRBV7-8 with TRBJ1-2; no clear D. This CDR3 has 14 amino acids. Trimming left V 3 bases short and J 8 bases short, with 16 bases between. Germline V gene lookup returns CDR1 SGHVS and CDR2 FQNEAQ. The CDR3 loop is CASSFSTFPGGYTF. DNA of the CDR3: TGTGCCAGCAGCTTCTCCACGTTTCCCGGGGGCTACACCTTC. The complete variable domain, with remaining parts taken from reference TRBV7-8 and TRBJ1-2, reads GAGVSQSPRYKVAKRGQDVALRCDPISGHVSLFWYQQALGQGPEFLTYFQNEAQLDKSGLPSDRFFAERPEGSVSTLKIQRTQQEDSAVYLCASSFSTFPGGYTFGSGTRLTVV.

The rearrangement links TRBV28 to TRBJ1-2; possible D gene TRBD1, 6 bases. CDR1 is MDHEN, CDR2 SYDVKM, per germline. Trimming took off 6 bases at V and 4 bases at J, with 21 bases between the two ends. This CDR3 contains 16 residues. The CDR3 protein is CASRGGPGTRTYGYTF. In DNA form, the CDR3 reads TGTGCCAGCAGAGGGGGTCCCGGGACACGAACCTATGGCTACACCTTC.

CDR3 protein: CASSRTPGTGELFF. The CDR3 DNA reads TGTGCCAGCAGCCGTACACCTGGCACCGGGGAGCTGTTTTTT. V gene TRBV11-3 combines with J gene TRBJ2-2; D is undetermined. The germline V gene has CDR1 SGHNT and CDR2 YENEEA. V was cut by 5 bases and J by 4 bases, with 11 bases left in between. CDR3 length equals 14 residues.

The CDR3 DNA reads TGTGCCAGCACTTCAGGCCTGGGTGGCTACACCTTC. Its protein is CASTSGLGGYTF. The chain has TRBV28 and TRBJ1-2; D not certain. Between the trimmed V and J ends, which lost 7 bases and 7 bases, there was a span of 13 bases. The CDR3 has 12 amino acids. From germline, CDR1 is MDHEN and CDR2 SYDVKM.

The chain is built from TRBV2 and TRBJ1-5; possibly TRBD1 for D (5 bases). The V end was cut by 5 bases, the J end by 7 bases, with 15 bases between. This CDR3 has 14 residues. Germline V gene data show CDR1 as SNHLY and CDR2 as FYNNEI. The CDR3 region is CASSLYRSEQPQHF. Written as DNA, the CDR3 is TGTGCCAGCAGTCTTTACAGGTCCGAACAGCCCCAGCATTTT. Looking up the rest from reference TRBV2 and TRBJ1-5 gives the full variable domain: EPEVTQTPSHQVTQMGQEVILRCVPISNHLYFYWYRQILGQKVEFLVSFYNNEISEKSEIFDDQFSVERPDGSNFTLKIRSTKLEDSAMYFCASSLYRSEQPQHFGDGTRLSIL.

The chain employs TRBV27 and TRBJ1-2; TRBD1 aligns across 10 bases. Germline lookup yields CDR1 MNHEY and CDR2 SMNVEV (reference sequence). The V and J ends lost 6 bases and 1 base, in that order; junction bases with no gene match: 5. CDR3 length: 15 residues. This CDR3 reads CASRTRDRGNYGYTF. CDR3 in DNA: TGTGCCAGCAGGACCCGGGACAGGGGTAACTATGGCTACACCTTC.

In its sample, this clone was seen once. The chain employs TRBV27 and TRBJ2-5; TRBD2 matches 7 bases. The CDR3 is made up of 15 amino acids. V shed 2 bases and J 5 bases; nucleotides not matched to a gene: 8. CDR1 is MNHEY, CDR2 SMNVEV, per germline (reference sequence). The CDR3 DNA sequence: TGTGCCAGCAGTTTACGGGCGGGAGAGTATGAGACCCAGTACTTC. This encodes CASSLRAGEYETQYF.

The V and J genes are TRBV5-8 and TRBJ1-4, with D possibly matching TRBD1 (6 bases). The germline CDR1 and CDR2 sequences are SGHTS and YDEGEE. With 2 bases removed from V and 4 bases from J, the gap between germline ends came to 21 bases. The CDR3 is 18 residues long. CDR3 DNA: TGTGCCAGCAGCTTATTTTTCCGGGACATCTGGATTAATGAAAAACTGTTTTTT. It is translated as CASSLFFRDIWINEKLFF.

CDR3 DNA: TGTGCCACCAGTGACACCGGGAAGGTGGCTTTCTTT. It yields the protein CATSDTGKVAFF. The chain has TRBV24-1 and TRBJ1-1; D is unclear. V was cut by 4 bases and J by 11 bases, with 13 bases left in between. CDR1 and CDR2 (germline): KGHDR, SFDVKD. The CDR3 has 12 amino acids.

In DNA form, the CDR3 reads TGTGCCAGCGTACCGTTCGCCGGGACAGGGGCCTACGAGCAGTACTTC. Amino acids: CASVPFAGTGAYEQYF. This sequence joins TRBV28 and TRBJ2-7; 10 bases map to TRBD1. J gave up 2 bases and V 8 bases, and 12 bases lay outside the gene matches. CDR1 and CDR2 (germline): MDHEN, SYDVKM. CDR3 length equals 16 residues. Filled out from reference TRBV28 and TRBJ2-7, the complete variable domain reads DVKVTQSSRYLVKRTGEKVFLECVQDMDHENMFWYRQDPGLGLRLIYFSYDVKMKEKGDIPEGYSVSREKKERFSLILESASTNQTSMYLCASVPFAGTGAYEQYFGPGTRLTVT.

This clone was observed a single time. The chain couples TRBV28 to TRBJ1-1; possible D gene TRBD1, 5 bases. Between the trimmed V and J ends, which lost 4 bases and 5 bases, there was a span of 11 bases. The CDR3 loop spans 13 amino acids. CDR1 and CDR2 (germline): MDHEN, SYDVKM. CDR3 DNA sequence: TGTGCCAGCAGTTCTGGGGGAGGAACTGAAGCTTTCTTT. It yields the protein CASSSGGGTEAFF.

J is TRBJ1-4 and V is TRBV28; the D gene is possibly TRBD1 (5 bases). The CDR3 is 16 residues long. The V and J ends lost 5 bases and 6 bases respectively, with 19 bases between them. The V gene's germline CDR1 is MDHEN and CDR2 SYDVKM. The DNA of the CDR3 is TGTGCCAGCAGTCCCCCCCGTGGGCCAGGGTATGAAAAACTGTTTTTT. Translating gives CASSPPRGPGYEKLFF. The whole variable domain, remainder taken from reference TRBV28 and TRBJ1-4, is DVKVTQSSRYLVKRTGEKVFLECVQDMDHENMFWYRQDPGLGLRLIYFSYDVKMKEKGDIPEGYSVSREKKERFSLILESASTNQTSMYLCASSPPRGPGYEKLFFGSGTQLSVL.

The chain couples TRBV7-8 to TRBJ2-5; D might be TRBD2 (6 bases). The length of the CDR3 is 14 residues. Germline values: CDR1 SGHVS, CDR2 FQNEAQ. Trimming pared 4 bases from V and 4 bases from J, leaving 13 bases between. The CDR3 sequence: CASSSGLRTETQYF. Here the CDR3 DNA reads TGTGCCAGCAGCTCGGGACTCCGAACAGAGACCCAGTACTTC.

The J gene is TRBJ2-3, the V gene TRBV5-6; D call uncertain. Germline CDR1 is SGHDT and CDR2 is YYEEEE. CDR3 length: 15 residues. The V end was cut by 3 bases, the J end by 1 base, with 12 bases between. In DNA form, the CDR3 reads TGTGCCAGCAGCTCTGGCGTGAGCGGCACAGATACGCAGTATTTT. Translating it yields CASSSGVSGTDTQYF.

The rearrangement uses TRBV15 and TRBJ1-3; D is ambiguous. With 0 bases removed from V and 1 base from J, the gap between germline ends came to 7 bases. The length of the CDR3 is 15 residues. Germline CDR1 LNHNV, CDR2 YYDKDF (reference sequence). The DNA for the CDR3 is TGTGCCACCAGCAGAGATGGGAGGTCTGGAAACACCATATATTTT. It encodes CATSRDGRSGNTIYF.

The V call is TRBV19, the J call TRBJ1-3; TRBD1 matches 8 bases. With 7 bases clipped from V and 4 bases from J, the junction kept 6 bases outside the gene matches. Germline V lookup: CDR1 LNHDA, CDR2 SQIVND (reference sequence). This CDR3 is 14 amino acids long. The CDR3 here is CASIPTGVGNTIYF. The CDR3, as DNA: TGTGCCAGTATCCCGACAGGGGTCGGAAACACCATATATTTT.

The chain couples TRBV6-1 to TRBJ1-4, with a tentative D call TRBD1 (6 bases). With 1 base removed from V and 6 bases from J, the gap between germline ends came to 12 bases. The CDR3 is made up of 15 amino acids. Germline lookup yields CDR1 MNHNS and CDR2 SASEGT. The CDR3 here is CASSEGGTMDEKLFF. The DNA for the CDR3 is TGTGCCAGCAGTGAAGGGGGGACAATGGATGAAAAACTGTTTTTT.